This TCR beta chain stems from a study of PD-1 blockade in classical Hodgkin lymphoma. Notes on the study in general: Healthy donors reportedly exceeded newly diagnosed patients in baseline TCR diversity.

Unmatched junction bases numbered 5, after V lost 3 bases and J lost 4 bases. Per the germline V gene, CDR1 is SGHRS and CDR2 is YFSETQ. The CDR3 runs 16 residues. All trial patients relapsed after autologous stem cell transplantation. Complete response, partial response or progressive disease was each patient's best response. Sequencing used immunoSEQ multiplex PCR; TCRdb keeps in-frame clones, though not all of them. Of 20,000 to 30,000 clones detected, roughly three quarters appear once; the ten largest clones hold approximately 3.4%. For this clone: The antigen is unknown.

The chain employs TRBV5-1 and TRBJ2-5, with TRBD2 identical over 14 bases. The sequences come from peripheral blood mononuclear cells (PBMCs), collected at baseline. This receptor was taken from a human donor with classical Hodgkin lymphoma. The DNA of the CDR3 is TGCGCCAGCAGCTCTAGACTAGCGGGGGGGTTAGAGACCCAGTACTTC. Its translation: CASSSRLAGGLETQYF. Filled out from reference TRBV5-1 and TRBJ2-5, the complete variable domain reads KAGVTQTPRYLIKTRGQQVTLSCSPISGHRSVSWYQQTPGQGLQFLFEYFSETQRNKGNFPGRFSGRQFSNSRSEMNVSTLELGDSALYLCASSSRLAGGLETQYFGPGTRLLVL.